These 20 T cell receptor beta chains originate from one sample sequenced in a study of beta chain features in type 1 diabetes. Which antigens these TCRs recognize remains unknown. General observations from the study: For Type 1 diabetes patients, all four CD4+ subsets carried TCRB CDR3s that were moderately but significantly shorter.

Sequencing targeted expressed TCRB transcripts, as all isolated RNA had been reverse transcribed. Clones were read by immunoSEQ multiplex PCR, and TCRdb kept only the in-frame ones, dropping some. The table lists a few hundred thousand clones, about 14% of them singletons. Specimen: naive CD4+ T cells from blood. These receptor sequences come from a woman aged 18 to 35 with type 1 diabetes.

In its sample, this clone was seen a few times. The chain employs TRBV10-3 and TRBJ2-3; 8 bases match TRBD2. The trim removed 2 bases at V and 4 bases at J, leaving 11 bases unmatched. There are 17 residues in the CDR3. From germline, CDR1 is ENHRY and CDR2 SYGVKD. As DNA, the CDR3 is TGTGCCATCAGTGAGCCCCGGGGAGCGGGAGCGGCAGATACGCAGTATTTT. Translation gives CAISEPRGAGAADTQYF.

The V call is TRBV2, the J call TRBJ1-2; 8 nucleotides agree with TRBD1. V lost 4 bases and J lost 7; bases outside the gene matches: 5. CDR1 is SNHLY and CDR2 is FYNNEI in the germline V gene. This CDR3 has 13 residues. Written as DNA, the CDR3 is TGTGCCAGCAGTGGAAGGCAGGGGGCTGGCTACACCTTC. The encoded protein is CASSGRQGAGYTF.

The J gene is TRBJ1-5, the V gene TRBV19; D is perhaps TRBD1 (5 bases). This CDR3 is 16 amino acids long. Germline V gives CDR1 LNHDA, CDR2 SQIVND (reference sequence). Between the trimmed V and J ends, which lost 2 bases and 0 bases, there was a span of 11 bases. The CDR3 DNA reads TGTGCCAGTAGTATACAAGGGGCGCGTAGCAATCAGCCCCAGCATTTT. Encoded protein: CASSIQGARSNQPQHF.

V and J are TRBV2 and TRBJ2-7; D is perhaps TRBD1 (6 bases). V dropped 3 bases and J dropped 2 bases, with 17 bases sitting between them. This CDR3 comprises 16 residues. Germline CDR1 is SNHLY and CDR2 is FYNNEI. As DNA, the CDR3 is TGTGCCAGCAGTGACCCCACGTGGACAGAGGCCTACGAGCAGTACGTC. It yields the protein CASSDPTWTEAYEQYV.

There are a few counts of this clone. The chain recombines TRBV19 with TRBJ2-1; 7 bases are shared with TRBD2. The CDR3 is made up of 14 amino acids. Germline V gene sequence: CDR1 LNHDA, CDR2 SQIVND (reference sequence). Trimming removed 4 bases from V and 8 bases from J; junction bases left unmatched: 8. Here the CDR3 DNA reads TGTGCCAGTAGTAGCGGGAGTGTTCGGGATGAGCAGTTCTTC. Protein: CASSSGSVRDEQFF.

In its sample, this clone was seen a few times. The chain combines TRBV18 with TRBJ2-1; D perhaps matches TRBD2 (6 bases). The CDR3 extends over 13 amino acids. Trimming stripped 2 bases from V and 10 bases from J, with 12 bases between. CDR1 is KGHSH and CDR2 is LQKENI in the germline V gene. DNA for the CDR3: TGTGCCAGCTCACCAACGGCGGGACGAGAGCAGTTCTTC. This translates into CASSPTAGREQFF. The full variable domain, with the rest looked up from reference TRBV18 and TRBJ2-1, is NAGVMQNPRHLVRRRGQEARLRCSPMKGHSHVYWYRQLPEEGLKFMVYLQKENIIDESGMPKERFSAEFPKEGPSILRIQQVVRGDSAAYFCASSPTAGREQFFGPGTRLTVL.

The chain has TRBV27 and TRBJ1-2; TRBD1 aligns across 7 bases. The length of the CDR3 is 13 residues. Germline loops: CDR1 MNHEY, CDR2 SMNVEV (reference sequence). The ends lost 2 bases at V and 8 bases at J; junction bases unmatched: 5. The CDR3 DNA reads as TGTGCCAGCAGTTTAGGTGACAGGGAGGGCTACACCTTC. Protein product: CASSLGDREGYTF.

The chain is built from TRBV7-2 and TRBJ1-4; tentatively, D is TRBD1 (5 bases). This CDR3 is 14 amino acids long. Germline values: CDR1 SGHTA, CDR2 FQGNSA. Trimming took 3 bases from V and 5 from J, leaving 10 bases between them. This CDR3 reads CASSLTVANEKLFF. In DNA form, the CDR3 reads TGTGCCAGCAGCTTGACAGTGGCCAATGAAAAACTGTTTTTT.

The rearrangement links TRBV4-3 to TRBJ2-3; 9 bases match TRBD2. Trimming took 1 base from V and 6 from J; bases not matched to a gene: 26. Germline CDR1 is LGHNA and CDR2 is YSLEER. The CDR3 extends over 22 amino acids. The CDR3 coding sequence is TGCGCCAGCAGCCAAGTTCGGGCAAGCCTCAGGGGTGGCGGGAGGGTAGCGGATACGCAGTATTTT. Translation gives CASSQVRASLRGGGRVADTQYF.

This clone was detected a few times. This sample includes further DNA sequences coding for the same CDR3. The chain combines TRBV5-1 with TRBJ2-1; 11 positions agree with TRBD2. This CDR3 is built from 15 residues. The germline V gene encodes CDR1 SGHRS and CDR2 YFSETQ. The V gene end was trimmed by 4 bases and the J gene end by 4 bases; junction bases not matched to a gene: 4. CDR3 residues: CASSPGTSGYNEQFF. DNA for the CDR3: TGCGCCAGCAGCCCCGGGACTAGCGGTTACAATGAGCAGTTCTTC. Full variable domain (missing parts from reference TRBV5-1 and TRBJ2-1): KAGVTQTPRYLIKTRGQQVTLSCSPISGHRSVSWYQQTPGQGLQFLFEYFSETQRNKGNFPGRFSGRQFSNSRSEMNVSTLELGDSALYLCASSPGTSGYNEQFFGPGTRLTVL.

The CDR3 coding sequence is TGCGCCAGCAGCCAAGATATTGGGCAGGCCAACACTGAAGCTTTCTTT. It codes for CASSQDIGQANTEAFF. The chain couples TRBV4-1 to TRBJ1-1; D remains ambiguous. Germline V lookup: CDR1 MGHRA, CDR2 YSYEKL. The CDR3 consists of 16 residues. The V gene lost 0 bases and the J gene lost 2 bases, with 13 bases spanning the gap.

This clone was observed a handful of times. The V and J genes are TRBV2 and TRBJ2-7; TRBD1 matches at 8 bases. The germline gives CDR1 SNHLY, CDR2 FYNNEI. Trimming removed 6 bases from V and 2 bases from J; junction bases left unmatched: 6. The CDR3 is 14 residues long. The CDR3 is CASRPDRATYEQYF. The DNA for the CDR3 is TGTGCCAGCAGGCCGGACAGGGCAACCTACGAGCAGTACTTC.

This clone was seen more than once but under ten times. V usage is TRBV5-1 and J usage is TRBJ2-2; 8 bases align to TRBD1. The V and J ends lost 4 bases and 3 bases, in that order; junction bases with no gene match: 5. The CDR3 is 15 amino acids. Looked up from germline, CDR1 is SGHRS and CDR2 is YFSETQ. CDR3 residues: CASSRQGLDTGELFF. The CDR3, as DNA: TGCGCCAGCAGCCGACAGGGGTTAGACACCGGGGAGCTGTTTTTT.

The rearrangement uses TRBV12-5 and TRBJ2-3, with a weak D call TRBD2 (5 bases). The V gene lost 5 bases and the J gene lost 5 bases, with 17 bases spanning the gap. Per germline, CDR1 LGHNT and CDR2 FRNRAP. The CDR3 consists of 15 residues. The CDR3 DNA sequence: TGTGCTAGTGGTCGGGATCCGGGGTTCGTAGATACGCAGTATTTT. It translates to CASGRDPGFVDTQYF.

The chain links TRBV28 to TRBJ2-5, with D unclear. In germline, CDR1 is MDHEN, CDR2 SYDVKM. This CDR3 comprises 14 residues. The germline V and J ends were trimmed by 2 bases and 5 bases, with 12 bases remaining between them. CDR3: CASSLTDGLETQYF. The CDR3 coding sequence is TGTGCCAGCAGTTTAACAGACGGTTTGGAGACCCAGTACTTC.

This clone was detected a few times. The rearrangement links TRBV29-1 to TRBJ2-5, with TRBD2 identical over 7 bases. This CDR3 has 15 residues. Trimming at V came to 5 bases and at J to 5 bases, leaving 14 bases not matched to a gene. Germline loops: CDR1 SQVTM, CDR2 ANQGSEA. The CDR3 loop reads CSVMRPLARGETQYF. CDR3 bases: TGCAGCGTTATGAGACCACTAGCGAGAGGGGAGACCCAGTACTTC.

The V gene is TRBV2, the J gene TRBJ2-2; 7 bases are shared with TRBD2. Germline assignment: CDR1 SNHLY and CDR2 FYNNEI. After removal of 4 bases from V and 6 bases from J, the junction contained 8 bases not matched to a gene. The CDR3 totals 15 residues. CDR3 protein: CASSAYQGGPGELFF. CDR3 nucleotides: TGTGCCAGCAGTGCCTACCAGGGAGGGCCCGGGGAGCTGTTTTTT.

In its sample, this clone was seen a few times. The chain has TRBV5-1 and TRBJ2-7, with 13 bases identical to TRBD2. With 4 bases clipped from V and 2 bases from J, the junction kept 0 bases outside the gene matches. Looked up from germline, CDR1 is SGHRS and CDR2 is YFSETQ. The CDR3 sequence is 14 residues long. The CDR3 spells CASSGTSGTYEQYF. In nucleotides, the CDR3 is TGCGCCAGCAGCGGGACTAGCGGGACCTACGAGCAGTACTTC.

This clone turned up a few times. The rearrangement joins TRBV7-3 to TRBJ2-1; TRBD2 matches 7 bases. This CDR3 comprises 14 residues. V dropped 5 bases and J dropped 9; count of bases not matched to a gene: 10. CDR1 and CDR2 (germline): SGHTA, FQGTGA. CDR3 nucleotide sequence: TGTGCCAGCAGCCCCCGGGGCGGGGGTGCTGAGCAGTTCTTC. As protein: CASSPRGGGAEQFF.

This clone has a handful of counts. Other DNA sequences of this sample code for an identical CDR3. The chain has TRBV18 and TRBJ1-1; a possible D gene is TRBD1 (5 bases). V lost 1 base and J 2 bases, leaving 8 bases between the germline ends. Germline lookup yields CDR1 KGHSH and CDR2 LQKENI. The CDR3 totals 14 residues. CDR3 protein: CASSPRQGNTEAFF. The CDR3 DNA follows: TGTGCCAGCTCACCACGGCAGGGAAACACTGAAGCTTTCTTT.